This is a list of T cell receptor beta chains from one sample in a study of siplizumab effects on memory and regulatory T cells. Some clones are missing from TCRdb's copy, which holds only in-frame ones; the method was immunoSEQ multiplex PCR. The sample lists roughly 92,000 clones, around 94% seen once, with approximately 1.4% in the top ten. Sequencing was performed on non-Treg CD4+ T cells sorted from blood. The receptors stem from a human donor in good health. The conserved cysteine and the conserved F or W are not part of the CDR3 here. Only some rows state a clone size, as once, few, many or a class for expanded clones.

abundance,v_gene,CDR3aa
-,TRBV6-6,ASNLAGSTYEQY
-,TRBV28,ASSFRLPNQPQH
-,TRBV10-3,AIKDSGAGDVDEQF
once,TRBV5-4,ASSAYNEQF
-,TRBV27,ASTRKGQGGNSPLH
-,TRBV19,ASTTEVGFAF
-,TRBV27,ASRPLADTEAF
-,TRBV4-1,ASSQTSGGYNEQF
few,TRBV2,AGESGRARYEQY
-,TRBV19,ATRRALAAMYEQF
once,TRBV5-1,ASSLTGNNVLT
-,TRBV7-9,ASSPWDADTQY
-,TRBV6-1,ASRSPGQGTYEQY
-,TRBV6-1,ASSVGTSQETQY
-,TRBV5-1,ASSFLGTSGRLGGSYNEQF
-,TRBV19,ASRPWLWDSYNEQF
-,TRBV30,AWRGRTDLGTQY
-,TRBV18,ASSPPGQGRYGYT
-,TRBV27,ASSRGLAGNEQF
-,TRBV28,ASGSVTTTDTQY
medium-sized,TRBV7-2,ASSFVGGGDYGYT
-,TRBV5-1,ASSLQEAQY
-,TRBV9,ASSPKLRTANTGELF
-,TRBV7-8,ASSLATLGTASEDTQY
-,TRBV20-1,SAPDRGYT
-,TRBV7-2,ASSATGGNYEQY
-,TRBV5-1,ASSPSRGAGPTDTQY
few,TRBV28,ASSPPRSILTEAF
-,TRBV9,ASSVAGTPNSYEQY
-,TRBV2,ASSEAGGATEAF
-,TRBV5-4,ASSPHRDRATNTQY
-,TRBV15,ATSRDAISRRIGELF
-,TRBV5-1,ASSLSAGVQF
-,TRBV11-2,ASSLAVTSRKQF
-,TRBV28,ASSLLKGVSDTQY
once,TRBV5-8,AGSSSYNSPLH
-,TRBV5-1,ASSEVAGDIQY